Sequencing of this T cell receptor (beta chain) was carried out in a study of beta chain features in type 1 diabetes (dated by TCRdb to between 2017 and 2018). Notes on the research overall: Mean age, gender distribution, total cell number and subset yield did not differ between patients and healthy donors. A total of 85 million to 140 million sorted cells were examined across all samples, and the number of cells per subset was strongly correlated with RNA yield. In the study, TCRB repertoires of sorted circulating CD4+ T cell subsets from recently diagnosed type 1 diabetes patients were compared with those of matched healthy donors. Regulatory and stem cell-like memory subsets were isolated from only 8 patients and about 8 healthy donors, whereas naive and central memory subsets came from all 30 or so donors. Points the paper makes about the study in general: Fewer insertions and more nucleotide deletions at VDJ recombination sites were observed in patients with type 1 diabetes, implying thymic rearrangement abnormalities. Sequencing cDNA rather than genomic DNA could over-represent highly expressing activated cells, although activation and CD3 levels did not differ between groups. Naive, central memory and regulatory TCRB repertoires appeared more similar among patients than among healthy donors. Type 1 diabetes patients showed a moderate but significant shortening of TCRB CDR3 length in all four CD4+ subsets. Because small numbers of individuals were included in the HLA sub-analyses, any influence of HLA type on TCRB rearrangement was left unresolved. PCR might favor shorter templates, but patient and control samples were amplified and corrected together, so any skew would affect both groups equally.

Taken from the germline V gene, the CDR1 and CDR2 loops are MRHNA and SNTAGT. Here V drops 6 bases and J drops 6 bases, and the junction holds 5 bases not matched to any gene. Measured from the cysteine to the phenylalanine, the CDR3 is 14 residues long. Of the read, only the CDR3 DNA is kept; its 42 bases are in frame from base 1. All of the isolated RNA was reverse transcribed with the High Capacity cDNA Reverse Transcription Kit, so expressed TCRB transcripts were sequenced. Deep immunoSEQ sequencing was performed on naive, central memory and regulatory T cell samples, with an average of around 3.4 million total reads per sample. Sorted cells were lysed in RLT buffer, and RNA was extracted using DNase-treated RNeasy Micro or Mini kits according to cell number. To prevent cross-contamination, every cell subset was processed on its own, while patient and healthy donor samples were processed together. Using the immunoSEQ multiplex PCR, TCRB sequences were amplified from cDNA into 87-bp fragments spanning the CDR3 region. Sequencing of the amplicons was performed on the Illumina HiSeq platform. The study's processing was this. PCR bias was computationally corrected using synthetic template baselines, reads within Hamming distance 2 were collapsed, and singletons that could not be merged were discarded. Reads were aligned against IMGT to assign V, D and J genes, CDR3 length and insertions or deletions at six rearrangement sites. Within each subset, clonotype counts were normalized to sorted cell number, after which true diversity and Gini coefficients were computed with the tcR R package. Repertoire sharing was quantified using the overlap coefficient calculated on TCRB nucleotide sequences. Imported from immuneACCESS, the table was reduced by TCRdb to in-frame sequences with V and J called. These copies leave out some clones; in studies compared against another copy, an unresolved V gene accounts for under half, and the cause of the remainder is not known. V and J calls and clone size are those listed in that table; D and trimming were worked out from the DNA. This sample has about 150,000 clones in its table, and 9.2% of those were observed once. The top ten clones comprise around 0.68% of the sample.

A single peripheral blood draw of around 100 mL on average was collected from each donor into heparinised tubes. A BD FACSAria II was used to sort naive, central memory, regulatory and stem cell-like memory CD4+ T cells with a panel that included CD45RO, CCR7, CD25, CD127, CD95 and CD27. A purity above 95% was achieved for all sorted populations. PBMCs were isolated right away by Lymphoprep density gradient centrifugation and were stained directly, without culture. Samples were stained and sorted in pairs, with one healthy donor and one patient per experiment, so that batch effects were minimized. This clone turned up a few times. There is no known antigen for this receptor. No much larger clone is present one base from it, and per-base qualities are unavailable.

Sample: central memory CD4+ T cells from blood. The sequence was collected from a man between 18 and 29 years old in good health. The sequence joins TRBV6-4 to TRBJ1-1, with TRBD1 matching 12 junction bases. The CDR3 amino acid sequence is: CASRTGQGAAEAFF. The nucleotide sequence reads TGTGCCAGCAGGACGGGACAGGGGGCAGCTGAAGCTTTCTTT.